This TCR beta chain was sequenced for a study of technical replicates of blood from several donors (dated by TCRdb to the late 2010s). Relative to germline, V is missing 7 bases and J is missing 2 bases, with 4 bases of the junction outside any gene match. The germline V gene gives CDR1 as SQVTM and CDR2 as ANQGSEA. From cysteine to phenylalanine, the CDR3 is 12 amino acids long. The DNA shown is the 36-base CDR3, in frame from base 1. As regards this clone: The antigen this receptor binds is unknown. Base qualities are not at hand, and no much larger clone is one base apart.

Library construction relied on the immunoSEQ multiplex PCR assay. TCRdb re-hosts the immuneACCESS table, in-frame sequences only. Its copies lack some clones; in the studies checked, an unresolved V gene accounts for under half of them, and the cause for the rest is not known. This sample holds tens of thousands of clones; 90% to 95% were observed only once. In total, the top ten clones hold about 0.23% of the sample. Recombination connected TRBV29-1 to TRBJ2-5; TRBD1 agrees with 7 junctional bases. The receptor was isolated from a human donor in good health. The sequencing input was T cells isolated from PBMCs. CDR3 reads: CSGWDRQETQYF. In nucleotides, the sequence is TGCAGCGGGTGGGACAGACAAGAGACCCAGTACTTC.